The next 31 T cell receptor beta chains were all read from a single sample in a study of blood T cell repertoires in COVID-19 (dated by TCRdb to the early 2020s). Libraries were made using the immunoSEQ multiplex PCR assay. TCRdb retrieved this table from immuneACCESS and kept in-frame rearrangements only. Not all clones are present; in checked studies, unresolved V genes account for under half, and no reason is known for the remainder. Within this sample are 400,000 or so clones, with roughly 90% of them counted one time only. Clones ranked in the top ten supply about 1.6% of the sample. Sequencing was performed on peripheral blood. The receptors stem from a woman aged 40 to 50 with COVID-19, enrolled during active disease.

The chain links TRBV7-3 to TRBJ2-7; perhaps TRBD2 as D (7 bases). This CDR3 contains 14 residues. CDR1 is SGHTA and CDR2 is FQGTGA in the germline V gene. Trimming shortened V by 5 bases and J by 2 bases, and 13 bases separated the two germline ends. CDR3 DNA: TGTGCCAGCAGCCCCAAGGGGGGGGCCTACGAGCAGTACTTC. It codes for CASSPKGGAYEQYF.

This chain joins TRBV28 and TRBJ1-6; the D gene is possibly TRBD1 (6 bases). CDR3 length equals 17 residues. Looked up from germline, CDR1 is MDHEN and CDR2 is SYDVKM. With 1 base removed from V and 2 bases from J, the gap between germline ends came to 12 bases. The CDR3 protein is CASSLFPRGTYNSPLHF. CDR3 nucleotides: TGTGCCAGCAGTTTATTCCCCAGGGGTACCTATAATTCACCCCTCCACTTT.

V gene TRBV6-5 combines with J gene TRBJ1-5; TRBD1 matches 7 bases. The CDR3 spans 15 residues. Germline V gene sequence: CDR1 MNHEY, CDR2 SVGAGI. The V segment lost 2 bases and the J segment 6 bases; nucleotides outside the gene matches: 7. This CDR3 reads CASSYIGGAGQPQHF. Written as DNA, the CDR3 is TGTGCCAGCAGTTACATAGGGGGCGCGGGTCAGCCCCAGCATTTT.

Turning to this clone: This same CDR3 is encoded by further DNA sequences in the sample. The rearrangement joins TRBV7-9 to TRBJ1-5; the match to TRBD1 covers 7 bases. CDR3 length equals 14 residues. CDR1 and CDR2 (germline): SEHNR, FQNEAQ (reference sequence). V lost 1 base, J lost 6 bases, and 3 bases stayed unmatched. The CDR3 coding sequence is TGTGCCAGCAGCTTAGGACAGGGTAGTCAGCCCCAGCATTTT. This gives the protein CASSLGQGSQPQHF.

A few counts support this clone. The V call is TRBV7-3, the J call TRBJ1-1, with a weak D call TRBD1 (5 bases). Trimming took 9 bases from V and 2 from J, leaving 13 bases between them. The CDR3 consists of 13 residues. Germline V lookup: CDR1 SGHTA, CDR2 FQGTGA. The CDR3 here is CASGAQGNTEAFF. Written as DNA, the CDR3 is TGTGCCAGTGGGGCTCAGGGAAACACTGAAGCTTTCTTT.

V is TRBV5-1 and J is TRBJ1-3; D is unclear. Germline V lookup: CDR1 SGHRS, CDR2 YFSETQ. Trimming shortened V by 0 bases and J by 0 bases, and 10 bases separated the two germline ends. CDR3 length equals 16 residues. The chain's CDR3 is CASSLAGPNSGNTIYF. Here the CDR3 DNA reads TGCGCCAGCAGCTTGGCCGGTCCGAACTCTGGAAACACCATATATTTT.

This rearrangement joins TRBV7-8 to TRBJ1-5; 9 bases are a match to TRBD1. J lost 6 bases, V lost 2 bases, and 11 bases had no gene match. The CDR3 loop spans 17 amino acids. CDR1 and CDR2 from the germline V gene are SGHVS and FQNEAQ. The CDR3 region has the DNA TGTGCCAGCAGCTTATCGGGGGGGACAGGGCCCGGTCAGCCCCAGCATTTT. Residues: CASSLSGGTGPGQPQHF. Supplemented by reference TRBV7-8 and TRBJ1-5, the full variable domain reads GAGVSQSPRYKVAKRGQDVALRCDPISGHVSLFWYQQALGQGPEFLTYFQNEAQLDKSGLPSDRFFAERPEGSVSTLKIQRTQQEDSAVYLCASSLSGGTGPGQPQHFGDGTRLSIL.

The rearrangement links TRBV5-4 to TRBJ2-5; 9 nucleotides match TRBD2. The CDR3 sequence is 16 residues long. The V gene's germline CDR1 is SGHNT and CDR2 YYREEE (reference sequence). J gave up 6 bases and V 4 bases, and 13 bases lay outside the gene matches. The CDR3 protein is CASSPAQGLARQTQYF. The CDR3 bases are TGTGCCAGCAGCCCCGCGCAGGGACTAGCCAGACAGACCCAGTACTTC.

This chain connects TRBV27 to TRBJ1-5, with no clear D. The germline gives CDR1 MNHEY, CDR2 SMNVEV (reference sequence). The CDR3 length is 12 residues. V lost 3 bases, J lost 4 bases, and 4 bases lay in between. CDR3 in DNA: TGTGCCAGCAGTTTGTTAAATCAGCCCCAGCATTTT. As protein: CASSLLNQPQHF.

The chain couples TRBV7-9 to TRBJ1-5; TRBD1 matches at 10 bases. V was pared by 5 bases and J by 7 bases, with 8 bases of the junction left unmatched. Germline CDR1 reads SEHNR; CDR2 reads FQNEAQ (reference sequence). This CDR3 is 15 amino acids long. The CDR3 DNA is TGTGCCAGCAGCCCTACCGGGACAGGGGTGCAGCCCCAGCATTTT. This translates into CASSPTGTGVQPQHF.

The chain has TRBV20-1 and TRBJ2-1; 8 bases are a match to TRBD1. There are 11 residues in the CDR3. In germline, CDR1 is DFQATT, CDR2 SNEGSKA (reference sequence). V lost 4 bases to trimming and J lost 7 bases; unmatched junction nucleotides: 0. The DNA for the CDR3 is TGCAGTGCTAACAGGGGGAATGAGCAGTTCTTC. It specifies CSANRGNEQFF.

This clone was recorded at least ten times. The V gene is TRBV11-2, the J gene TRBJ1-6, with D unclear. Germline V gene lookup returns CDR1 SGHAT and CDR2 FQNNGV. The CDR3 consists of 14 residues. V was trimmed by 6 bases and J by 10 bases, leaving 16 bases between them. The CDR3 loop reads CASRPSGATSPLHF. DNA for the CDR3: TGTGCCAGCAGGCCTTCAGGCGCTACCTCACCCCTCCACTTT.

V gene TRBV9 combines with J gene TRBJ1-1, with TRBD1 matching over 8 bases. CDR1 is SGDLS, CDR2 YYNGEE, per germline. With 3 bases clipped from V and 1 base from J, the junction kept 5 bases outside the gene matches. The CDR3 is 15 amino acids. The CDR3 region has the DNA TGTGCCAGCAGCGGGTCACAGGGGGGGAACACTGAAGCTTTCTTT. It encodes CASSGSQGGNTEAFF.

This rearrangement joins TRBV13 to TRBJ1-2; D is possibly TRBD1 (5 bases). Trimming cost V 2 bases and J 2 bases, with 21 bases left between them. Germline V lookup: CDR1 PRHDT, CDR2 FYEKMQ (reference sequence). CDR3 length: 18 residues. CDR3 sequence reads: CASSLRRGLTTQNYGYTF. DNA of the CDR3: TGTGCCAGCAGCTTACGGAGGGGCCTCACCACCCAAAACTATGGCTACACCTTC. Supplemented by reference TRBV13 and TRBJ1-2, the full variable domain reads AAGVIQSPRHLIKEKRETATLKCYPIPRHDTVYWYQQGPGQDPQFLISFYEKMQSDKGSIPDRFSAQQFSDYHSELNMSSLELGDSALYFCASSLRRGLTTQNYGYTFGSGTRLTVV.

The chain employs TRBV7-9 and TRBJ1-2; D is undetermined. The CDR3 is made up of 13 amino acids. Trimming shortened V by 5 bases and J by 2 bases, and 9 bases separated the two germline ends. Germline V lookup: CDR1 SEHNR, CDR2 FQNEAQ (reference sequence). CDR3 loop: CASSPRGNYGYTF. CDR3 nucleotides: TGTGCCAGCAGCCCACGAGGAAACTATGGCTACACCTTC.

The CDR3 region is CASSSRDRGPTGELFF. DNA for the CDR3: TGTGCCAGCAGTTCCCGGGACAGGGGTCCCACCGGGGAGCTGTTTTTT. The chain links TRBV28 to TRBJ2-2, with TRBD1 matching 10 bases. The trim removed 4 bases at V and 4 bases at J, leaving 6 bases unmatched. The CDR3 extends over 16 amino acids. Germline lookup yields CDR1 MDHEN and CDR2 SYDVKM.

The genes are TRBV30 and TRBJ1-5; 8 nucleotides agree with TRBD1. The germline CDR1 and CDR2 sequences are GTSNPN and SVGIG (reference sequence). This CDR3 is 16 amino acids long. The V segment lost 0 bases and the J segment 7 bases; nucleotides outside the gene matches: 11. In nucleotides, the CDR3 is TGTGCCTGGAGTGTGGGGACAGGAGTAGAGGGACAGCCCCAGCATTTT. Translated: CAWSVGTGVEGQPQHF.

The gene calls are TRBV5-1 and TRBJ2-3, with D maybe TRBD1 (6 bases). With 3 bases removed from V and 1 base from J, the gap between germline ends came to 15 bases. The length of the CDR3 is 16 residues. Germline V CDR1 and CDR2: SGHRS, YFSETQ. CDR3 sequence: CASSWTTGRGTDTQYF. Written as DNA, the CDR3 is TGCGCCAGCAGCTGGACCACAGGGAGAGGCACAGATACGCAGTATTTT.

V usage is TRBV5-1 and J usage is TRBJ2-7; 14 positions match TRBD2. The CDR3 contains 15 residues. The J segment lost 3 bases and the V segment lost 2 bases, leaving 1 base of the junction unmatched. Germline V gives CDR1 SGHRS, CDR2 YFSETQ. The CDR3 DNA reads TGCGCCAGCAGCTTCGGGACTAGCGGGAGCTACGAGCAGTACTTC. Encoded protein: CASSFGTSGSYEQYF.

The V and J genes are TRBV6-1 and TRBJ1-1, with D possibly matching TRBD1 (6 bases). V was cut by 2 bases and J by 0 bases, with 16 bases left in between. Germline CDR1 MNHNS, CDR2 SASEGT. This CDR3 region has 17 residues. Here the CDR3 reads CASSESGRGHMNTEAFF. The DNA for the CDR3 is TGTGCCAGCAGTGAAAGCGGCAGGGGACACATGAACACTGAAGCTTTCTTT.

The chain is built from TRBV28 and TRBJ1-5, with D hard to call. V gave up 5 bases and J gave up 4 bases, with 9 bases separating them. From germline, CDR1 is MDHEN and CDR2 SYDVKM. The CDR3 length is 13 residues. The CDR3 sequence is CASSPRVNQPQHF. CDR3 DNA sequence: TGTGCCAGCAGTCCCCGGGTTAATCAGCCCCAGCATTTT.

V gene TRBV18 combines with J gene TRBJ2-3, with D possibly matching TRBD1 (6 bases). Germline assignment: CDR1 KGHSH and CDR2 LQKENI. CDR3 length equals 17 residues. V was pared by 0 bases and J by 3 bases, with 16 bases between. CDR3: CASSPPLRGIRTDTQYF. CDR3 bases: TGTGCCAGCTCACCACCGCTGAGGGGGATTAGGACAGATACGCAGTATTTT.

V usage is TRBV11-2 and J usage is TRBJ2-7, with 11 bases aligning to TRBD2. V was clipped by 5 bases and J by 2 bases; unmatched bases: 5. The germline gives CDR1 SGHAT, CDR2 FQNNGV. The CDR3 has 15 residues. The CDR3, as DNA: TGTGCCAGCAGCCCGCGACTAGCGGGAACCTACGAGCAGTACTTC. Protein: CASSPRLAGTYEQYF.

The gene calls are TRBV7-9 and TRBJ2-7, with D tentatively TRBD1 (6 bases). The CDR3 is made up of 15 amino acids. In germline, CDR1 is SEHNR, CDR2 FQNEAQ (reference sequence). Trimming took off 2 bases at V and 0 bases at J, with 11 bases between the two ends. DNA of the CDR3: TGTGCCAGCAGCTTACAGGGACAAAACTCCTACGAGCAGTACTTC. The encoded protein is CASSLQGQNSYEQYF.

The chain employs TRBV5-1 and TRBJ2-1; 13 nucleotides align to TRBD2. The V gene end was trimmed by 3 bases and the J gene end by 9 bases; junction bases not matched to a gene: 6. CDR3 length: 15 amino acids. Germline V CDR1 and CDR2: SGHRS, YFSETQ. This chain's CDR3 is CASSYGLAGEGEQFF. DNA of the CDR3: TGCGCCAGCAGCTATGGACTAGCGGGAGAGGGTGAGCAGTTCTTC. Looking up the rest from reference TRBV5-1 and TRBJ2-1 gives the full variable domain: KAGVTQTPRYLIKTRGQQVTLSCSPISGHRSVSWYQQTPGQGLQFLFEYFSETQRNKGNFPGRFSGRQFSNSRSEMNVSTLELGDSALYLCASSYGLAGEGEQFFGPGTRLTVL.

This clone has just one count. The chain joins TRBV5-1 to TRBJ2-2; 10 bases agree with TRBD2. The CDR3 length is 15 residues. Germline loops: CDR1 SGHRS, CDR2 YFSETQ. V dropped 1 base and J dropped 4; count of bases not matched to a gene: 1. The CDR3 nucleotides are TGCGCCAGCAGCTTGAGACTAGCGGGCACCGGGGAGCTGTTTTTT. It specifies CASSLRLAGTGELFF.

The chain has TRBV28 and TRBJ2-5; TRBD2 aligns across 11 bases. V trimming: 5 bases; J trimming: 3 bases; junction bases outside the gene matches: 8. The CDR3 contains 16 residues. CDR1 and CDR2 from the germline V gene are MDHEN and SYDVKM. The CDR3 here is CASSPGLAESKETQYF. The DNA of the CDR3 is TGTGCCAGCAGTCCGGGACTAGCGGAGAGTAAAGAGACCCAGTACTTC.

The CDR3 here is CSASQGGGYEQYF. The CDR3 DNA reads TGCAGCGCCTCACAGGGTGGAGGTTACGAGCAGTACTTC. The gene calls are TRBV29-1 and TRBJ2-7; possibly TRBD1 for D (6 bases). Deletions cut 7 bases from V and 4 bases from J, with 17 bases between. Germline lookup yields CDR1 SQVTM and CDR2 ANQGSEA. The CDR3 has 13 residues.

The chain recombines TRBV10-3 with TRBJ2-7, with 9 bases lining up with TRBD1. Germline V gives CDR1 ENHRY, CDR2 SYGVKD. CDR3 size: 14 residues. V dropped 6 bases and J dropped 0; count of bases not matched to a gene: 3. CDR3 in DNA: TGTGCCATCAGGGACAGGGGCCACTCCTACGAGCAGTACTTC. It yields the protein CAIRDRGHSYEQYF.

The J gene is TRBJ1-6, the V gene TRBV4-3; D is undetermined. This CDR3 spans 14 amino acids. The V gene lost 1 base and the J gene lost 5 bases, with 6 bases spanning the gap. The germline V gene has CDR1 LGHNA and CDR2 YSLEER. This CDR3 reads CASSQASNNSPLHF. DNA of the CDR3: TGCGCCAGCAGCCAAGCCAGTAATAATTCACCCCTCCACTTT.

The chain has TRBV18 and TRBJ1-5; 7 nucleotides match TRBD1. From germline, CDR1 is KGHSH and CDR2 LQKENI. After removal of 8 bases from V and 4 bases from J, the junction contained 5 bases not matched to a gene. The CDR3 has 13 amino acids. CDR3 protein: CASQTGQNQPQHF. In DNA form, the CDR3 reads TGTGCCAGCCAAACGGGACAGAATCAGCCCCAGCATTTT.